This TCR beta chain emerged from a study of radiation and T cells in renal cell carcinoma. Notes on the study in general: Top tumor clonotypes rose in blood 2 weeks post-radiation, then contracted. Baseline intratumoral clonotype presence is unknown without pretreatment biopsies.

Time point in this sample: blood 4 weeks post-SBRT, at nephrectomy. Indicated treatment: 15 Gy SBRT to primary tumor, nephrectomy 4 weeks later. Data came from immunoSEQ multiplex PCR; TCRdb stores just in-frame clones and leaves some out. Of about 100,000 clones in the sample, 65% to 90% were seen once. Concerning this clone: Antigen: not known.

The sequencing used blood, collected from a patient whose treatment included radiotherapy and nephrectomy. This clonotype was obtained from a man aged 60 to 75 with renal cell carcinoma.

CDR3 nucleotide sequence: TGTGCCAGCTCACCATTGTGGGTGACAGGGTTATTGGTAAAGCAAGAGACCCAGTACTTC. Amino acid sequence: CASSPLWVTGLLVKQETQYF. V usage is TRBV18 and J usage is TRBJ2-5; 7 bases agree with TRBD1. Germline V CDR1 and CDR2: KGHSH, LQKENI. With 2 bases clipped from V and 2 bases from J, the junction kept 20 bases outside the gene matches. CDR3 length equals 20 residues. Filled out from reference TRBV18 and TRBJ2-5, the complete variable domain reads NAGVMQNPRHLVRRRGQEARLRCSPMKGHSHVYWYRQLPEEGLKFMVYLQKENIIDESGMPKERFSAEFPKEGPSILRIQQVVRGDSAAYFCASSPLWVTGLLVKQETQYFGPGTRLLVL.